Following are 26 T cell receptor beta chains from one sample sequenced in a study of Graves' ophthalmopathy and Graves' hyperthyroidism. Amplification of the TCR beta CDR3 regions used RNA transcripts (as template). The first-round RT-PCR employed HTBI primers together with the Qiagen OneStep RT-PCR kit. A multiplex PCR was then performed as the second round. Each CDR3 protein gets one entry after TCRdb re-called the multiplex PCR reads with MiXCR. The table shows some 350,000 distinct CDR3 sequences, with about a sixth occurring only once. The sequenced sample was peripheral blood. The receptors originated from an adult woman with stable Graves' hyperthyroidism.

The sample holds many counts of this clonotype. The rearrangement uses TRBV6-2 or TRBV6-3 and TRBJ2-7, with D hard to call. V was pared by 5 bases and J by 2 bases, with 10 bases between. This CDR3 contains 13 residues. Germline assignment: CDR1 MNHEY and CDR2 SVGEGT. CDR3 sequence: CASSDLTPYEQYF. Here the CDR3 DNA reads TGTGCCAGCAGTGACTTGACTCCCTACGAGCAGTACTTC.

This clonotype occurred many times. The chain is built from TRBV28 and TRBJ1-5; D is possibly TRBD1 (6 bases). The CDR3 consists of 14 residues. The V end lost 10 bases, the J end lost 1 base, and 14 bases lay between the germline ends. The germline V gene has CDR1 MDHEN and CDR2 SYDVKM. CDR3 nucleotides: TGTGCCACCACAGGGCTAAGCAGCAATCAGCCCCAGCATTTT. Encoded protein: CATTGLSSNQPQHF.

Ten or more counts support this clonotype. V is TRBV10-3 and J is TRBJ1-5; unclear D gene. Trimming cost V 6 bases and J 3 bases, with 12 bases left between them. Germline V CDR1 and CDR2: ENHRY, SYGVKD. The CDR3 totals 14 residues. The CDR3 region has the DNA TGTGCCATCAGGGGAACGGACCCCAATCAGCCCCAGCATTTT. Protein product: CAIRGTDPNQPQHF.

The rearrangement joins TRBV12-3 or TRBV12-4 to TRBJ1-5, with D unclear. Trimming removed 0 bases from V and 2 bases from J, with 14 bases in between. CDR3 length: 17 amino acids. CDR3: CASSLAWTRLGNQPQHF. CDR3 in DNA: TGTGCCAGCAGTTTAGCGTGGACCCGCCTAGGCAATCAGCCCCAGCATTTT.

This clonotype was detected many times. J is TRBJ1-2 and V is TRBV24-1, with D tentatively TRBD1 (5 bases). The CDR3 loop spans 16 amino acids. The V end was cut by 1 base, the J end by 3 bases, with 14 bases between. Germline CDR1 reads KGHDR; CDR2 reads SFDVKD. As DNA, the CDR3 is TGTGCCACCAGTGATTTCTCGGGGGAAGAAGACTATGGCTACACCTTC. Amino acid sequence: CATSDFSGEEDYGYTF.

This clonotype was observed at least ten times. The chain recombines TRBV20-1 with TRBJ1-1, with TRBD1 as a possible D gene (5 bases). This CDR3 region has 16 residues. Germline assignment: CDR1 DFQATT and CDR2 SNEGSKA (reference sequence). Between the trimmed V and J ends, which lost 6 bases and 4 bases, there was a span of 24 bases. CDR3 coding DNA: TGCAGTGCAAAGACCCGCGGGGCAGGGTTGATCACTGAAGCTTTCTTT. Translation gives CSAKTRGAGLITEAFF.

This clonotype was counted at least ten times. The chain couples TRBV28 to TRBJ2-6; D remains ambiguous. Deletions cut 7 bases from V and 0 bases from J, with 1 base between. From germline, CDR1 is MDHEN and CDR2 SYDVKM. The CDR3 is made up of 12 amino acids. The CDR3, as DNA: TGTGCCAGCAACTCTGGGGCCAACGTCCTGACTTTC. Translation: CASNSGANVLTF.

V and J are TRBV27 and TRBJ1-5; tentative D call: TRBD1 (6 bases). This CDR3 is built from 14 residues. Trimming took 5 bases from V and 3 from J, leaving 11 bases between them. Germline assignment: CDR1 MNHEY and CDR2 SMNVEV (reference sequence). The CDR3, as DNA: TGTGCCAGCAGTCCACAGGGTAACAATCAGCCCCAGCATTTT. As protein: CASSPQGNNQPQHF.

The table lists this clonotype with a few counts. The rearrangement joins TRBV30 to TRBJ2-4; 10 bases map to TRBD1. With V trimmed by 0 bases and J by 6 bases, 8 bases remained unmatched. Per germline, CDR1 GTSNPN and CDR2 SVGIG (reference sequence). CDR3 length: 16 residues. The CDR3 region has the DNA TGTGCCTGGAGTGTACTCGGACAGGGGGTTGGAAACATTCAGTACTTC. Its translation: CAWSVLGQGVGNIQYF.

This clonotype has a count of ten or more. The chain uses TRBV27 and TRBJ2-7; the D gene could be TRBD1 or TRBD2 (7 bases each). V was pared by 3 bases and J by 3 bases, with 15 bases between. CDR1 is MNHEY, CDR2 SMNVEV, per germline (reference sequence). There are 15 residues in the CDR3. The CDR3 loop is CASSLGAGGVYEQYF. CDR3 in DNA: TGTGCCAGCAGTTTGGGGGCAGGGGGGGTCTACGAGCAGTACTTC.

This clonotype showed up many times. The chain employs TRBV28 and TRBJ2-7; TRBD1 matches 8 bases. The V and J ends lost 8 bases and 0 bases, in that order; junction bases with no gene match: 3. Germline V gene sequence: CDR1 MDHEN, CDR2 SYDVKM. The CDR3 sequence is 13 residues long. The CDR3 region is CASGTGSSYEQYF. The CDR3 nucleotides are TGTGCCAGCGGGACAGGAAGCTCCTACGAGCAGTACTTC.

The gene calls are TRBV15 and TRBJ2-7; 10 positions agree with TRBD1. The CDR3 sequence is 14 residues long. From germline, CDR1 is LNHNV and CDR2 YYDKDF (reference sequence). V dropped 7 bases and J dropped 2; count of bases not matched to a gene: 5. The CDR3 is CATNAGQGPYEQYV. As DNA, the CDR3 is TGTGCCACCAACGCGGGACAGGGGCCCTACGAGCAGTACGTC.

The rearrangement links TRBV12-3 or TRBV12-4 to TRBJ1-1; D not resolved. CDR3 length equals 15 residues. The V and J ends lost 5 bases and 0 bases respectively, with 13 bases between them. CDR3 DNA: TGTGCCAGCAGTAACCGACTTAGTTTGAACACTGAAGCTTTCTTT. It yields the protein CASSNRLSLNTEAFF.

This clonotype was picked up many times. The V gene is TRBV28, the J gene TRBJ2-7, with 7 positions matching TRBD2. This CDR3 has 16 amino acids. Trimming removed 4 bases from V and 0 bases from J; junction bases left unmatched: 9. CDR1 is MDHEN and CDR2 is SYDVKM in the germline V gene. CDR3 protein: CASSSPSGGSSYEQYF. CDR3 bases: TGTGCCAGCAGTTCCCCTAGCGGAGGGAGCTCCTACGAGCAGTACTTC.

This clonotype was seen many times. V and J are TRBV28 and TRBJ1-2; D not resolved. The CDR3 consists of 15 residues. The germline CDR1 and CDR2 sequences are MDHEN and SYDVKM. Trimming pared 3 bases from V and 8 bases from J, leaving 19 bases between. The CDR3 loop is CASSFEPGDPRGYTF. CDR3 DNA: TGTGCCAGCAGTTTTGAGCCCGGGGATCCGCGGGGCTACACCTTC.

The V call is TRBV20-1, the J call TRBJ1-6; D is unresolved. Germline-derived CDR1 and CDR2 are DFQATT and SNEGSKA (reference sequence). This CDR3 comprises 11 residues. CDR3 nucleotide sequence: TGCAGCGCCGCCCGAGCTTTACCCCTCCACTTT. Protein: CSAARALPLHF.

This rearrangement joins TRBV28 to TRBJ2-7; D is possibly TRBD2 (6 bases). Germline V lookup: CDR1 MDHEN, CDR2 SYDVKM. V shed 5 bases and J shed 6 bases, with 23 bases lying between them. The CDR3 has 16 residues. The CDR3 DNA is TGTGCCAGCAGTCCACTTCTCGGAGGGCCCCCCTTCGAGCAGTACTTC. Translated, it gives CASSPLLGGPPFEQYF.

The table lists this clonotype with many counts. DNA for the CDR3: TGTGCCAGCAGTTCACCATCGACAGGGCGCTACGAGCAGTACTTC. Translating gives CASSSPSTGRYEQYF. The J gene is TRBJ2-7, the V gene TRBV6-5; TRBD1 aligns across 7 bases. From germline, CDR1 is MNHEY and CDR2 SVGAGI. V was pared by 4 bases and J by 3 bases, with 9 bases of the junction left unmatched. CDR3 length: 15 residues.

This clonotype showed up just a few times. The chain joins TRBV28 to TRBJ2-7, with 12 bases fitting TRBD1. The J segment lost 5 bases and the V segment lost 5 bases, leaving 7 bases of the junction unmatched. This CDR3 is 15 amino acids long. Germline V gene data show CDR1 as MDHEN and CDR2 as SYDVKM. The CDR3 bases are TGTGCCAGCAGTCCTCAGGGACAGGGGGCGAACGAGCAGTACTTC. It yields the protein CASSPQGQGANEQYF. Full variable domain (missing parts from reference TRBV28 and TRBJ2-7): DVKVTQSSRYLVKRTGEKVFLECVQDMDHENMFWYRQDPGLGLRLIYFSYDVKMKEKGDIPEGYSVSREKKERFSLILESASTNQTSMYLCASSPQGQGANEQYFGPGTRLTVT.

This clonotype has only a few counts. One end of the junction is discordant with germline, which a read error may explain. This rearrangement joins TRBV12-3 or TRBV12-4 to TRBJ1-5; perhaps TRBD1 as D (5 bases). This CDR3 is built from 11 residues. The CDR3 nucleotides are TGTGCCCGGATCGGCAGACAGCCTCAGCATTTT. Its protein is CARIGRQPQHF.

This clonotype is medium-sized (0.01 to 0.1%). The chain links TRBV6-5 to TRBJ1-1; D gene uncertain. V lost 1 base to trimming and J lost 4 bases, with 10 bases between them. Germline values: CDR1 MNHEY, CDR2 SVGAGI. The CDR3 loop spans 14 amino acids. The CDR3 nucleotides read TGTGCCAGCAGTTACTATCCTAGCGGCACTGAAGCTTTCTTT. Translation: CASSYYPSGTEAFF.

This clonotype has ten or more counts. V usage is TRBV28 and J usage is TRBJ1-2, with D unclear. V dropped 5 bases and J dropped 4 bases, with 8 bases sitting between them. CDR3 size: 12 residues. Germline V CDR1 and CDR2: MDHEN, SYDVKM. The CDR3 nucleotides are TGTGCCAGCAGTCTCCGGTTCTATGGCTACACCTTC. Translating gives CASSLRFYGYTF.

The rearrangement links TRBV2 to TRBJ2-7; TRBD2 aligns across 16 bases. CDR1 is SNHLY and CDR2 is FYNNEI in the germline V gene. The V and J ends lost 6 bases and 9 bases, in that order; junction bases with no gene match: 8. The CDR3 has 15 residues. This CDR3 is CASRAGTSGRASQYF. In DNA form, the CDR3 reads TGTGCCAGCAGAGCCGGGACTAGCGGGAGGGCCTCGCAGTACTTC.

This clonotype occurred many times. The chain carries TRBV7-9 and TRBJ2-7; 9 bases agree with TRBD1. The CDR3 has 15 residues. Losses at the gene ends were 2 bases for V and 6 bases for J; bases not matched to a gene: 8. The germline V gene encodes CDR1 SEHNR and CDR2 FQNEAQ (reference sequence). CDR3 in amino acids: CASSLRTGDLGEQYF. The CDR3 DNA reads TGTGCCAGCAGCTTAAGGACAGGGGATCTCGGCGAGCAGTACTTC.

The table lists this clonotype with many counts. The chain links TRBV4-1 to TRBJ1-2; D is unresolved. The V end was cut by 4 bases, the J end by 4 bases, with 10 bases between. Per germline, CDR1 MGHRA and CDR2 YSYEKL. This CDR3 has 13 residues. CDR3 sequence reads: CASSPAATYGYTF. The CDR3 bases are TGCGCCAGCAGCCCCGCAGCAACCTATGGCTACACCTTC.

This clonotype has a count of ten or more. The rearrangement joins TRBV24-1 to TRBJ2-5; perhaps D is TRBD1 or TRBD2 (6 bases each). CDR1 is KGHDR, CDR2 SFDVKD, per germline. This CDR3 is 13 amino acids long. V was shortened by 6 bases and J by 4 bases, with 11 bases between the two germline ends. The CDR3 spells CATSIGGGETQYF. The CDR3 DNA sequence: TGTGCCACCAGTATCGGGGGCGGAGAGACCCAGTACTTC.